These 6 T cell receptor beta chains came from one sample sequenced in a study of CD8 T cells in Susac syndrome. Reverse transcription used about 0.45 to 1 ug RNA and random hexamers. TCRdb re-analysed the immunoSEQ multiplex PCR reads in MiXCR, keeping a single row per CDR3 protein. This sample has 170,000 or so distinct CDR3 sequences, with roughly 94% found just once. Sequencing used CD4+ T cells from PBMCs. Source of these receptors: a human donor with Susac syndrome.

This clonotype was seen just once. The chain combines TRBV3-1 with TRBJ1-4; unclear D gene. Germline CDR1 is LGHDT and CDR2 is YNNKEL (reference sequence). The ends were cut back, 0 bases at V and 0 bases at J, with 5 bases in the middle. The CDR3 consists of 15 residues. The chain's CDR3 is CASSQDPSTNEKLFF. The CDR3 nucleotides read TGTGCCAGCAGCCAAGATCCGTCAACTAATGAAAAACTGTTTTTT.

The chain carries TRBV6-1 and TRBJ2-6, with D perhaps assigned TRBD1 or TRBD2 (5 bases each). Germline V gene sequence: CDR1 MNHNS, CDR2 SASEGT. This CDR3 has 19 amino acids. The V end lost 5 bases, the J end lost 1 base, and 21 bases lay between the germline ends. CDR3 nucleotide sequence: TGTGCCAGCAGTACCCCCCGGGAAGGGACGAGGTCTGGGGCCAACGTCCTGACTTTC. It translates to CASSTPREGTRSGANVLTF.

The V gene is TRBV29-1, the J gene TRBJ2-3; the match to TRBD2 covers 12 bases. The V gene end was trimmed by 6 bases and the J gene end by 1 base; junction bases not matched to a gene: 17. Germline-derived CDR1 and CDR2 are SQVTM and ANQGSEA. The CDR3 has 19 residues. As DNA, the CDR3 is TGCAGCGTGATTGCGGCTAGCGGGAGGGCCAGGTTGGGCACAGATACGCAGTATTTT. It encodes CSVIAASGRARLGTDTQYF.

The chain links TRBV20-1 to TRBJ2-5; no clear D. Trimming stripped 0 bases from V and 4 bases from J, with 15 bases between. The CDR3 length is 15 residues. The germline V gene has CDR1 DFQATT and CDR2 SNEGSKA (reference sequence). The CDR3 sequence is CSARDLAEPPETQYF. In nucleotides, the CDR3 is TGCAGTGCTAGAGATCTGGCGGAACCACCAGAGACCCAGTACTTC.

The chain has TRBV5-4 and TRBJ1-1; D gene uncertain. V lost 2 bases and J 10 bases, leaving 15 bases between the germline ends. This CDR3 contains 13 residues. The germline gives CDR1 SGHNT, CDR2 YYREEE (reference sequence). CDR3 nucleotide sequence: TGTGCCAGCAGCTTCCCCGGTTTTGAGGGAGCTTTCTTT. Protein product: CASSFPGFEGAFF. Combining the CDR3 with reference TRBV5-4 and TRBJ1-1 gives the whole variable domain ETGVTQSPTHLIKTRGQQVTLRCSSQSGHNTVSWYQQALGQGPQFIFQYYREEENGRGNFPPRFSGLQFPNYSSELNVNALELDDSALYLCASSFPGFEGAFFGQGTRLTVV.

This chain connects TRBV6-5 to TRBJ2-1; 7 bases are a match to TRBD2. The CDR3 has 17 amino acids. The J segment lost 5 bases and the V segment lost 0 bases, leaving 10 bases of the junction unmatched. CDR1 is MNHEY, CDR2 SVGAGI, per germline. The CDR3 region is CASSYSIAASGDNEQFF. CDR3 coding DNA: TGTGCCAGCAGTTACTCGATTGCGGCTAGCGGAGACAATGAGCAGTTCTTC.